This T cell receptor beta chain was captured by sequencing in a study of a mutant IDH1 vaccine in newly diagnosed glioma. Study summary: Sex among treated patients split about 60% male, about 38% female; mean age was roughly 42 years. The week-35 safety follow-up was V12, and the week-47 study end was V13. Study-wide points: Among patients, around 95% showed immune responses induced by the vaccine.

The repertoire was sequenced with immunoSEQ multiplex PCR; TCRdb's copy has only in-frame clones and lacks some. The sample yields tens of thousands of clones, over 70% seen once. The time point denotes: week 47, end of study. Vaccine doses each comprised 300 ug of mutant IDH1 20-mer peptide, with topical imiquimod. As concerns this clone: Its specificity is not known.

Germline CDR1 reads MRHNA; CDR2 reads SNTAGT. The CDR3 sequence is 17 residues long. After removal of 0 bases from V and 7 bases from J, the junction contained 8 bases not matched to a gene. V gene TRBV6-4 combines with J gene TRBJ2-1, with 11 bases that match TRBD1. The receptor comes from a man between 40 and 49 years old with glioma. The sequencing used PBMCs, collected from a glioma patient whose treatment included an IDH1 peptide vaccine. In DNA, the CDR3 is TGTGCCAGCAGTGACTCCTACCGGGACAGGGGGTCAAATGAGCAGTTCTTC. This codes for CASSDSYRDRGSNEQFF.